A selection of T cell receptor beta chains follows, all from one sample in a study of neoadjuvant anti-PD-1 for oral cavity cancer. Sequencing used immunoSEQ multiplex PCR; TCRdb keeps in-frame clones, though not all of them. Of about 62,000 clones in the sample, more than 65% are singletons; the top ten hold just over 2.5%. The material was PBMCs, obtained before nivolumab (anti-PD-1) treatment. These receptors originate from a person aged 40-85 years with oral cavity squamous cell carcinoma. The CDR3 runs from the conserved cysteine through the conserved F or W. The D gene is left open where the match is weak. Where a row states a size, it is once, few, many or the class of an expanded clone; other rows omit it.

CDR3 DNA	CDR3 protein	J gene	V gene	clone size	D gene
TGTGCCAGCAGCGTAGGGGGAGACATCTACTACGAGCAGTACTTC	CASSVGGDIYYEQYF	TRBJ2-7	TRBV9	medium-sized	.
TGTGCCAGCAGCGTAGCTTCGGGGTTCCCGGAGCTGTTTTTT	CASSVASGFPELFF	TRBJ2-2	TRBV9	.	.
TGTGCCAGCACATTGCAGGCCGGAGCCAAAAACATTCAGTACTTC	CASTLQAGAKNIQYF	TRBJ2-4	TRBV2	.	.
TGTGCTAGCAGCCAGGGGGCTGGAACTGAAGCTTTCTTT	CASSQGAGTEAFF	TRBJ1-1	TRBV7-7	.	TRBD1
TGTGCCAGCAGCCGACAGACAAATTCACCCCTCCACTTT	CASSRQTNSPLHF	TRBJ1-6	TRBV6-5	.	.
TGTGCCAGCAGCCCGGAAGGGGCGCCCAATGAAAAACTGTTTTTT	CASSPEGAPNEKLFF	TRBJ1-4	TRBV7-2	.	.
TGTGCCACCAGCAGCGGGGGGACCTTCACCGGGGAGCTGTTTTTT	CATSSGGTFTGELFF	TRBJ2-2	TRBV15	.	TRBD2
TGTGCCTGGAGTTATTCCCGACGGGCCACTGAAGCTTTCTTT	CAWSYSRRATEAFF	TRBJ1-1	TRBV30	.	.
TGTGCCAGCAGCTCCCTCGGTCGGAGCAGGGAAACCCGCACAGATACGCAGTATTTT	CASSSLGRSRETRTDTQYF	TRBJ2-3	TRBV7-2	.	.
TGTGCTAGTGGAGGCCGGGACTCTTATTACAATGAGCAGTTCTTC	CASGGRDSYYNEQFF	TRBJ2-1	TRBV12-5	few	.
TGCAGCGTGGACGGACAGGGGGTAGGGGAGACCCAGTACTTC	CSVDGQGVGETQYF	TRBJ2-5	TRBV29-1	.	TRBD1
TGCGCCAGCAGTGAGTCGTATAGCACAGACTACAATGAGCAGTTCTTC	CASSESYSTDYNEQFF	TRBJ2-1	TRBV10-1	.	.
TGTGCCAGCAGCTCCCAGACCGGATTCTATGGCTACACCTTC	CASSSQTGFYGYTF	TRBJ1-2	TRBV13	many	.
TGTGCCAGCAGTTTTCCCCAGTATCCGAGTTCACCCCTCCACTTT	CASSFPQYPSSPLHF	TRBJ1-6	TRBV28	.	.
TGTGCCAGCAGCCACGGGGGTCATAGCAATCAGCCCCAGCATTTT	CASSHGGHSNQPQHF	TRBJ1-5	TRBV7-2	.	.
TGCGCCAGCAGTTTGGGCGCCAGGGACACCCAAGAGACCCAGTACTTC	CASSLGARDTQETQYF	TRBJ2-5	TRBV5-1	.	.
TGCGCCAGCAGTGAGTCCGGCACAGATACGCAGTATTTT	CASSESGTDTQYF	TRBJ2-3	TRBV10-1	.	.
TGTGCCAGCGCCCACTCCGGGATGAACACTGAAGCTTTCTTT	CASAHSGMNTEAFF	TRBJ1-1	TRBV6-1	.	.
TGTGCCAGCAGCTCCGAGACTAGCGGTTACAATGAGCAGTTCTTC	CASSSETSGYNEQFF	TRBJ2-1	TRBV11-3	.	TRBD2
TGCAGCGTTTCATCTCGAATGCGAAGCTATGGCTACACCTTC	CSVSSRMRSYGYTF	TRBJ1-2	TRBV29-1	.	.
TGTGCCAGCAGTTTGGACAGGGGGTCCTACAATGAGCAGTTCTTC	CASSLDRGSYNEQFF	TRBJ2-1	TRBV27	.	TRBD1
TGTGCCAGCACCCCTACTAGGAATCAGCCCCAGCATTTT	CASTPTRNQPQHF	TRBJ1-5	TRBV2	many	.
TGTGCCAGCAGCTTACAACGGGGCAGCCAAGAGACCCAGTACTTC	CASSLQRGSQETQYF	TRBJ2-5	TRBV5-5	.	.
TGTGCCAGCAGCCGGGGGACGGGAAGCTTCGGACGCACAGATACGCAGTATTTT	CASSRGTGSFGRTDTQYF	TRBJ2-3	TRBV11-3	.	.
TGTGCCATCAGTCGGGGGGACAGACTATTGAGCAATCAGCCCCAGCATTTT	CAISRGDRLLSNQPQHF	TRBJ1-5	TRBV10-3	.	TRBD1
TGTGCCACCGGGGCGGGAGATAAGCAGTACTTC	CATGAGDKQYF	TRBJ2-7	TRBV6-5	.	TRBD2
TGTGCCAGCAGTCTCTTAGCGCGGGACGAGCAGTACTTC	CASSLLARDEQYF	TRBJ2-7	TRBV28	once	.
TGTGCCAGCAGCCAATATGTGCTCAGTGAGACCCAGTACTTC	CASSQYVLSETQYF	TRBJ2-5	TRBV14	.	.
TGTGCCAGCCATAACGCCCAGACCCAGTACTTC	CASHNAQTQYF	TRBJ2-5	TRBV6-5	.	.
TGTGCCAGCAAGGTGGACAGGGTGACGAACACTGAAGCTTTCTTT	CASKVDRVTNTEAFF	TRBJ1-1	TRBV2	.	TRBD1
TGTGCCAGCAGTTTCCGGGGCACTGAAGCTTTCTTT	CASSFRGTEAFF	TRBJ1-1	TRBV27	.	.
TGTGCCAGGAGAGGCCCCCTCTCTGGGGCCAACGTCCTGACTTTC	CARRGPLSGANVLTF	TRBJ2-6	TRBV2	.	.
TGTGCCAGCAGTGAAGGATGGGGGAAGAGGTACACTGAAGCTTTCTTT	CASSEGWGKRYTEAFF	TRBJ1-1	TRBV25-1	.	.
TGCGCCAGCAGCTTGGGTACTAGCGGGCGGTTCCAAGAGACCCAGTACTTC	CASSLGTSGRFQETQYF	TRBJ2-5	TRBV5-1	.	TRBD2
TGTGCTAGTGGCCCCGGGGGCGGGGGCAGGAGGGCAGATACGCAGTATTTT	CASGPGGGGRRADTQYF	TRBJ2-3	TRBV12-5	once	.
TGTGCCAGCAGTTTTAGGACGGGTAACACTGAAGCTTTCTTT	CASSFRTGNTEAFF	TRBJ1-1	TRBV28	.	.
TGTGCCAGCAGCTTCGACGGATCTTCTTCACCCCTCCACTTT	CASSFDGSSSPLHF	TRBJ1-6	TRBV7-9	.	.
TGTGCCAGCACCCGTATGGACGAGCAGTACTTC	CASTRMDEQYF	TRBJ2-7	TRBV5-6	.	.
TGTGCCAGCAGCTTGGTGGCAGGGAACACTGAAGCTTTCTTT	CASSLVAGNTEAFF	TRBJ1-1	TRBV5-6	.	.
TGTGCCAGCAGCCTTACTTTGAGACTCGCCTACGAGCAGTACTTC	CASSLTLRLAYEQYF	TRBJ2-7	TRBV6-1	few	.